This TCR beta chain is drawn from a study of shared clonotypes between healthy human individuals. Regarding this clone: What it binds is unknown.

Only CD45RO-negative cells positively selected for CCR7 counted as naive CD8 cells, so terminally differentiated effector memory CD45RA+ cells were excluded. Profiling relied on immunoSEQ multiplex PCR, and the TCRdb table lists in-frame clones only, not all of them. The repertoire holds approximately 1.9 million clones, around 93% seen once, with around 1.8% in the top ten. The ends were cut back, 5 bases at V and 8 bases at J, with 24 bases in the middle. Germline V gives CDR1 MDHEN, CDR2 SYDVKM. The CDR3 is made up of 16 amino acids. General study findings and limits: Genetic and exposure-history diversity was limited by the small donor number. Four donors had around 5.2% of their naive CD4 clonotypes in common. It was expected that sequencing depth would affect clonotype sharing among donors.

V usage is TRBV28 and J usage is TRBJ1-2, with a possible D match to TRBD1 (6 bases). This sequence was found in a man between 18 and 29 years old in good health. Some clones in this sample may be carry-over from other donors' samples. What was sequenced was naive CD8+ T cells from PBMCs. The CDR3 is CASSRGIAGTLGGYTF. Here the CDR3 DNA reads TGTGCCAGCAGTCGGGGGATAGCCGGGACACTAGGGGGCTACACCTTC.